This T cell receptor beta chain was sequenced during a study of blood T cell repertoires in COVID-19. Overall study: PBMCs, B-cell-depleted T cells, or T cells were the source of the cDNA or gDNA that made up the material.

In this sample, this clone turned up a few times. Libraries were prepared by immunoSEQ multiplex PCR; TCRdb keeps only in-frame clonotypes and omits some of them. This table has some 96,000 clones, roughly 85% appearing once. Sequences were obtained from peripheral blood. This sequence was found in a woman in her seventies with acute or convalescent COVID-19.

CDR3: CASSFSGGAEETQYF. The CDR3 coding sequence is TGTGCCAGCAGCTTTAGCGGGGGGGCGGAAGAGACCCAGTACTTC. V gene TRBV2 combines with J gene TRBJ2-5, with 11 positions matching TRBD2. The CDR3 loop spans 15 amino acids. Germline V gives CDR1 SNHLY, CDR2 FYNNEI. Losses at the gene ends were 6 bases for V and 3 bases for J; bases not matched to a gene: 6. Full variable domain (outside the CDR3, taken from reference TRBV2 and TRBJ2-5): EPEVTQTPSHQVTQMGQEVILRCVPISNHLYFYWYRQILGQKVEFLVSFYNNEISEKSEIFDDQFSVERPDGSNFTLKIRSTKLEDSAMYFCASSFSGGAEETQYFGPGTRLLVL.